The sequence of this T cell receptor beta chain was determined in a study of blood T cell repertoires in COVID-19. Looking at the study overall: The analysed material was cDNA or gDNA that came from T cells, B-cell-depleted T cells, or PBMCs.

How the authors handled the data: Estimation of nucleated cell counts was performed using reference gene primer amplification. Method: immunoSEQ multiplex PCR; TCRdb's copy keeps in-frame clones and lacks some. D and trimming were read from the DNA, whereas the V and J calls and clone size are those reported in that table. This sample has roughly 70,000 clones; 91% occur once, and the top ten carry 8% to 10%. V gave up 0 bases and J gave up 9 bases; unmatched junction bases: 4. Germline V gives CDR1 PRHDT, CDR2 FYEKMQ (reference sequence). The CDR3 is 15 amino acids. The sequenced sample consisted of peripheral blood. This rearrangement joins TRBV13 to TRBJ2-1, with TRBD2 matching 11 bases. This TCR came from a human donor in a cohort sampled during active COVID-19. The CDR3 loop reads CASSLGSGGAREQFF. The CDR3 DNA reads TGTGCCAGCAGCTTAGGTAGCGGGGGGGCTCGTGAGCAGTTCTTC. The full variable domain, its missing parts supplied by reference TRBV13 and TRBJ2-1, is AAGVIQSPRHLIKEKRETATLKCYPIPRHDTVYWYQQGPGQDPQFLISFYEKMQSDKGSIPDRFSAQQFSDYHSELNMSSLELGDSALYFCASSLGSGGAREQFFGPGTRLTVL.